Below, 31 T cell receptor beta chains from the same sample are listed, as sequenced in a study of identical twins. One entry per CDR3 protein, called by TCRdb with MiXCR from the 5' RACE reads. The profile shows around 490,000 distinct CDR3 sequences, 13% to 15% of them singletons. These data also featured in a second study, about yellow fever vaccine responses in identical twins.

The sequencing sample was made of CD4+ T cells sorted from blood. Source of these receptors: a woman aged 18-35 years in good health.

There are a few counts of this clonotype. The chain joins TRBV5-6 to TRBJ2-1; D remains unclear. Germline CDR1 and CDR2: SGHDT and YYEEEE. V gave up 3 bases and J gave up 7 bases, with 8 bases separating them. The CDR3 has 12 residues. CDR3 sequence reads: CASSWQTNEQFF. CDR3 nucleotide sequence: TGTGCCAGCAGCTGGCAAACAAATGAGCAGTTCTTC. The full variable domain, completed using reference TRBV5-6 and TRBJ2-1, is DAGVTQSPTHLIKTRGQQVTLRCSPKSGHDTVSWYQQALGQGPQFIFQYYEEEERQRGNFPDRFSGHQFPNYSSELNVNALLLGDSALYLCASSWQTNEQFFGPGTRLTVL.

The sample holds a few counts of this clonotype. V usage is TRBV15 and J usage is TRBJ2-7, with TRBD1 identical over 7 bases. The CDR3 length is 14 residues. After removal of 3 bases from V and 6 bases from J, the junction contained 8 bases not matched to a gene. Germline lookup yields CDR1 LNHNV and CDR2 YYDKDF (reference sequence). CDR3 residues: CATSRKQGQGEQYF. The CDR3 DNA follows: TGTGCCACCAGCAGGAAACAGGGGCAGGGCGAGCAGTACTTC.

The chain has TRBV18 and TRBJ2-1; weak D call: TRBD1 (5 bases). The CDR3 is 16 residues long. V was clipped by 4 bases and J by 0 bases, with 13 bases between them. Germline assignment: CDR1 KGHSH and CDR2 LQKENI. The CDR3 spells CASSRDSLSSYNEQFF. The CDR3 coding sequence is TGTGCCAGCTCACGAGACAGTCTAAGCTCCTACAATGAGCAGTTCTTC.

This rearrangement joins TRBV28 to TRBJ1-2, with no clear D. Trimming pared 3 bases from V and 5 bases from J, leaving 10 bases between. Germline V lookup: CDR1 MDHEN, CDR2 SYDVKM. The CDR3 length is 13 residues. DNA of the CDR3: TGTGCCAGCAGTTTGTATAGGGAGTATGGCTACACCTTC. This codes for CASSLYREYGYTF.

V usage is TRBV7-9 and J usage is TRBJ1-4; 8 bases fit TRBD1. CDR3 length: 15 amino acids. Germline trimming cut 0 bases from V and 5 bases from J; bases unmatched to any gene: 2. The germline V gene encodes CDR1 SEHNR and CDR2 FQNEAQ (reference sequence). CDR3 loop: CASSLAGTGNEKLFF. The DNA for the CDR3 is TGTGCCAGCAGCTTAGCCGGGACAGGAAATGAAAAACTGTTTTTT.

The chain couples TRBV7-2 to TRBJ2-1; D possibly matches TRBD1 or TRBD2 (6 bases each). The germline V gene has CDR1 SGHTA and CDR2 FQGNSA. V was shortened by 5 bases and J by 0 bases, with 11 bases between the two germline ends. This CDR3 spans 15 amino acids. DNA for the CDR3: TGTGCCAGCAGCAAACAGGGACTCTCCTACAATGAGCAGTTCTTC. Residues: CASSKQGLSYNEQFF.

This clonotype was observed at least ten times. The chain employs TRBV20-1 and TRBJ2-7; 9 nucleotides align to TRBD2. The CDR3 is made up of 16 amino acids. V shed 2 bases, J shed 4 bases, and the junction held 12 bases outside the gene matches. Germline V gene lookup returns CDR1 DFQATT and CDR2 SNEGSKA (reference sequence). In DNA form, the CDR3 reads TGCAGTGCTAGAACCGGGACTAGCCTTAAAGATTACGAGCAGTACTTC. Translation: CSARTGTSLKDYEQYF.

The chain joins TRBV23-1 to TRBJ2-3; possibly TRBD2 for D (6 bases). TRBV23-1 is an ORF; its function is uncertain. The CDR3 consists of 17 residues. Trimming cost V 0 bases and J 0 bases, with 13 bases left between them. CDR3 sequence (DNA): TGCGCCAGCAGTCAATCGGGATCTAGCGCAAGCACAGATACGCAGTATTTT. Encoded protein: CASSQSGSSASTDTQYF.

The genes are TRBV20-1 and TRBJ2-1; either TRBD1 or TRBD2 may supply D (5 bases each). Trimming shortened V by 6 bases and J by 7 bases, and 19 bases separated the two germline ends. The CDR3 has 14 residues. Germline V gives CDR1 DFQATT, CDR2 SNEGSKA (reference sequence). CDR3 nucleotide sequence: TGCAGTGCGGTCCGGGACCTTCTAAGTAATGAGCAGTTCTTC. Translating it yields CSAVRDLLSNEQFF.

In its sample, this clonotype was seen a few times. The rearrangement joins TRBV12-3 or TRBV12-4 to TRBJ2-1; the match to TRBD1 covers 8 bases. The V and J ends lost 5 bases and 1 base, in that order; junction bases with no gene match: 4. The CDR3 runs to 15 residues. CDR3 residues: CASSRDRGSYNEQFF. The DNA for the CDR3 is TGTGCCAGCAGTCGCGACAGGGGATCCTACAATGAGCAGTTCTTC.

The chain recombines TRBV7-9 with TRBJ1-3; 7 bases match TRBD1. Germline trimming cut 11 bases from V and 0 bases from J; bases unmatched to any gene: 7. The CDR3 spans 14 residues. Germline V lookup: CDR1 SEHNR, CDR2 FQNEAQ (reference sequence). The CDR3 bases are TGTGCCGGAGACAGGGTTAGCTCTGGAAACACCATATATTTT. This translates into CAGDRVSSGNTIYF.

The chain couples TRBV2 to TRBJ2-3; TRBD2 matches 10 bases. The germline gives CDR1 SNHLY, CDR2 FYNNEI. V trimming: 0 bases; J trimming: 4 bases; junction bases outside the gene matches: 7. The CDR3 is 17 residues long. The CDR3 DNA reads TGTGCCAGCAGTGAAGCACCCGGACTAGCGGACCCAGATACGCAGTATTTT. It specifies CASSEAPGLADPDTQYF.

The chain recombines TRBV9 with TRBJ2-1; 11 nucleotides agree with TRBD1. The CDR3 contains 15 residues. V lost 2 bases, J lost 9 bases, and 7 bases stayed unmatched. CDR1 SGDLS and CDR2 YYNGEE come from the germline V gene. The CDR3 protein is CASSVGTGGYGEQFF. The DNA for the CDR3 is TGTGCCAGCAGCGTTGGGACAGGGGGATACGGTGAGCAGTTCTTC.

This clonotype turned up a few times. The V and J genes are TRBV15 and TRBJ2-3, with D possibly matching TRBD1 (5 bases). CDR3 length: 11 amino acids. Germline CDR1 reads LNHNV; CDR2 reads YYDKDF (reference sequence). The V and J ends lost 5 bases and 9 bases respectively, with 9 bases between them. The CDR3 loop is CATSSAGTQYF. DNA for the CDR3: TGTGCCACCAGCTCCGCAGGGACGCAGTATTTT.

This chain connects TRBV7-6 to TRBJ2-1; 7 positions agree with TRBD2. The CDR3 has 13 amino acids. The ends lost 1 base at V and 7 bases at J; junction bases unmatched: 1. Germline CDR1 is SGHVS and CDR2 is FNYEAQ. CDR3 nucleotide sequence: TGTGCCAGCAGCTTAGACGGGGGGAATGAGCAGTTCTTC. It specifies CASSLDGGNEQFF.

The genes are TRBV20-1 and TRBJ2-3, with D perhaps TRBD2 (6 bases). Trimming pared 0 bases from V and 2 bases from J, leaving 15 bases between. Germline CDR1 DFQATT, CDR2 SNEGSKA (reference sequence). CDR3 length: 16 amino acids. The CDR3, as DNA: TGCAGTGCTAGAGATTCTGAGCGGGCGGTCACAGATACGCAGTATTTT. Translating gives CSARDSERAVTDTQYF.

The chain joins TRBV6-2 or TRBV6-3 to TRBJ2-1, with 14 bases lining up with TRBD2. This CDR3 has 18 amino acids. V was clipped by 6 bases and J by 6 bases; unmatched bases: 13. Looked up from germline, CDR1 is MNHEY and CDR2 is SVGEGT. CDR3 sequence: CASSHGTSGRMTRNEQFF. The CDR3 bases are TGTGCCAGCAGCCACGGGACTAGCGGGAGAATGACCCGCAATGAGCAGTTCTTC.

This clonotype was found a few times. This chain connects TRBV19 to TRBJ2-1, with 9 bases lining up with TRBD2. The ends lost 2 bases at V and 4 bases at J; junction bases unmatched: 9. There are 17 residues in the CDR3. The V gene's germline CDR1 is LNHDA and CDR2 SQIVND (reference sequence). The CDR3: CASSISGTSGFYNEQFF. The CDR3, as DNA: TGTGCCAGTAGTATATCGGGCACTAGCGGGTTTTACAATGAGCAGTTCTTC.

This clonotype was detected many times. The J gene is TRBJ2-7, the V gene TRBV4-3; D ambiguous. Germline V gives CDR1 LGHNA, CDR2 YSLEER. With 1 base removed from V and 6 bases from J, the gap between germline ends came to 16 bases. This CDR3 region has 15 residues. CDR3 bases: TGCGCCAGCAGCCAAGCGGCGATAGTGGGTCTCGAGCAGTACTTC. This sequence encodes CASSQAAIVGLEQYF.

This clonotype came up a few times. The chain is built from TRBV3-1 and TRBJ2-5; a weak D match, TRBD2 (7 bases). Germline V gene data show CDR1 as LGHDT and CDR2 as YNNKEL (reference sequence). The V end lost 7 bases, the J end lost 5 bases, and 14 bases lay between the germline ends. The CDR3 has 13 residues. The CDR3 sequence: CASIGGVVETQYF. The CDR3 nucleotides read TGTGCCAGCATAGGGGGGGTGGTGGAGACCCAGTACTTC.

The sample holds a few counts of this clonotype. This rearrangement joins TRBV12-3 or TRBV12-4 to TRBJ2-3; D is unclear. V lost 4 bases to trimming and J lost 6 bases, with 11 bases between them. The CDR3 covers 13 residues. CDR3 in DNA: TGTGCCAGCAGTTCTCCATATAGGGATACGCAGTATTTT. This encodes CASSSPYRDTQYF.

The CDR3 region is CASSQDLLASGYNEQFF. The CDR3 bases are TGTGCCAGCAGCCAAGATCTTCTCGCTAGCGGCTACAATGAGCAGTTCTTC. The chain has TRBV14 and TRBJ2-1; 7 positions agree with TRBD2. Germline V lookup: CDR1 SGHDN, CDR2 FVKESK. The CDR3 covers 17 residues. Trimming cost V 0 bases and J 3 bases; bases outside gene matches: 8. Full variable domain (missing parts from reference TRBV14 and TRBJ2-1): EAGVTQFPSHSVIEKGQTVTLRCDPISGHDNLYWYRRVMGKEIKFLLHFVKESKQDESGMPNNRFLAERTGGTYSTLKVQPAELEDSGVYFCASSQDLLASGYNEQFFGPGTRLTVL.

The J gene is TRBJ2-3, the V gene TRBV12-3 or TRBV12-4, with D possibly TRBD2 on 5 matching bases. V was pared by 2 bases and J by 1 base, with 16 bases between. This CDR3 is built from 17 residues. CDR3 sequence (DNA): TGTGCCAGCAGTTTATACGGGGTCCGCAGCGGCACAGATACGCAGTATTTT. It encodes CASSLYGVRSGTDTQYF.

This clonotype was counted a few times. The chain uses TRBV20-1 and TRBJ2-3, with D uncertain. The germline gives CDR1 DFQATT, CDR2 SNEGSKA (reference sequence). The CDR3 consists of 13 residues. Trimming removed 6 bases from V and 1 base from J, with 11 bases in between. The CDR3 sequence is CSAEDVRTDTQYF. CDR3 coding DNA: TGCAGTGCCGAGGATGTCCGCACAGATACGCAGTATTTT.

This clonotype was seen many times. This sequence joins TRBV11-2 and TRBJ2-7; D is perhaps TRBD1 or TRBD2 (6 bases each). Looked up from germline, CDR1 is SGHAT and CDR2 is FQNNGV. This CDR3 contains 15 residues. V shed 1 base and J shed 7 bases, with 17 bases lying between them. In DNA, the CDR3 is TGTGCCAGCAGCTTAGGTCTGGGGGGCTTTTCTGAGCAGTACTTC. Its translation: CASSLGLGGFSEQYF. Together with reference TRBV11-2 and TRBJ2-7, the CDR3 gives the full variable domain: EAGVAQSPRYKIIEKRQSVAFWCNPISGHATLYWYQQILGQGPKLLIQFQNNGVVDDSQLPKDRFSAERLKGVDSTLKIQPAKLEDSAVYLCASSLGLGGFSEQYFGPGTRLTVT.

CDR3: CSAHDRGYEQYF. The CDR3 DNA is TGCAGTGCCCATGACAGGGGCTACGAGCAGTACTTC. The J gene is TRBJ2-7, the V gene TRBV20-1; TRBD1 matches at 8 bases. This CDR3 has 12 amino acids. V shed 6 bases and J 3 bases; nucleotides not matched to a gene: 4. CDR1 is DFQATT and CDR2 is SNEGSKA in the germline V gene (reference sequence).

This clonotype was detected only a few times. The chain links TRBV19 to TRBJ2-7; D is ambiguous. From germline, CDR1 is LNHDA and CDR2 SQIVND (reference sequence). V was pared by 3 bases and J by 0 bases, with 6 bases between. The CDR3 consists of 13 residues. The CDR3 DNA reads TGTGCCAGTAGTATGAGACCCTCCTACGAGCAGTACTTC. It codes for CASSMRPSYEQYF. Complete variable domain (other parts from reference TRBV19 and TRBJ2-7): DGGITQSPKYLFRKEGQNVTLSCEQNLNHDAMYWYRQDPGQGLRLIYYSQIVNDFQKGDIAEGYSVSREKKESFPLTVTSAQKNPTAFYLCASSMRPSYEQYFGPGTRLTVT.

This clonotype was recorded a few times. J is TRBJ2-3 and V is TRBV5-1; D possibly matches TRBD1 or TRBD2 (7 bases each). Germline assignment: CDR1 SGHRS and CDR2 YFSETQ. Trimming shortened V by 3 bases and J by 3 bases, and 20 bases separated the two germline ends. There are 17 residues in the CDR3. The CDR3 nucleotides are TGCGCCAGCAGCTCGGGACGGGGAGGGGGCGCGACAGATACGCAGTATTTT. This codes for CASSSGRGGGATDTQYF.

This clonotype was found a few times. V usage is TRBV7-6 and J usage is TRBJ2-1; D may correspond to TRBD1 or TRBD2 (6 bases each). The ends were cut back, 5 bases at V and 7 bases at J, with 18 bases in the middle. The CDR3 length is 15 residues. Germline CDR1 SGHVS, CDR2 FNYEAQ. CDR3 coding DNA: TGTGCCAGCAGCCCCTCCGGGGGCGCGGCGAATGAGCAGTTCTTC. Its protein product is CASSPSGGAANEQFF.

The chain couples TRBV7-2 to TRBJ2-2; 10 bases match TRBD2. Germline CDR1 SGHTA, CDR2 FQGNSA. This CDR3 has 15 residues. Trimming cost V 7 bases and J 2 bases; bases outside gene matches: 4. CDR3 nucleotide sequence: TGTGCCAGCACCGTACTAGCGGGAAACACCGGGGAGCTGTTTTTT. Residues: CASTVLAGNTGELFF.

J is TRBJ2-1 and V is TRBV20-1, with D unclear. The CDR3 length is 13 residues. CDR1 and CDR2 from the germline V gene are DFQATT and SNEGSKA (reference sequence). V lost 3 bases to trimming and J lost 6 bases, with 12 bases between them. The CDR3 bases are TGCAGTGCTAGCGGGCTAGTATCCAATGAGCAGTTCTTC. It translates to CSASGLVSNEQFF.